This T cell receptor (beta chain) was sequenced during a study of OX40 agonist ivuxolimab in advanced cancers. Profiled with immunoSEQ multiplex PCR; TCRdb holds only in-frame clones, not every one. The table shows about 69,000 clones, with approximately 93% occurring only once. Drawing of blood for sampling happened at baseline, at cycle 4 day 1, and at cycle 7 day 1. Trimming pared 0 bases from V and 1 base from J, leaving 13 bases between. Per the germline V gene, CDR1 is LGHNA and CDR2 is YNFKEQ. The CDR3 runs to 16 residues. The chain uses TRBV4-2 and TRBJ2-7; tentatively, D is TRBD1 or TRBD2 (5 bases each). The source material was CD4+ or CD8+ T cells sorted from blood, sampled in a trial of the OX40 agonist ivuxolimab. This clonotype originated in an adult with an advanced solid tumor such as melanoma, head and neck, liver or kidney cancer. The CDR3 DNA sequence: TGTGCCAGCAGCCAAGATGACAGCGGCCAATCCTACGAGCAGTACTTC. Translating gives CASSQDDSGQSYEQYF.